Listed below are T cell receptor beta chains from one sample, sequenced in a study of response to subunit inactivated influenza vaccine. TCRdb recomputed calls from the RT-PCR reads with MiXCR, one row per CDR3 protein. This sample has hundreds of thousands of distinct CDR3 sequences, with approximately 11% found just once. This same sample was also part of a study on T cells expressing NK-cell markers.

This sample comprised PBMCs from blood, obtained on the day of vaccination. Source of these receptors: a man aged 50-59 years who received an inactivated influenza vaccine. Both conserved end residues are part of each CDR3. Each record gives: CDR3 length, clone size, J gene, V gene, D gene, CDR3 protein, CDR3 DNA. A D gene is named only where the DNA matches it firmly. Size tells how often a clone was seen (once, few, many) or the class of an expanded clone, and some rows leave it out.

15,few,TRBJ2-3,TRBV28,TRBD1,CASSSTGTGVYTQYF,TGTGCCAGCAGTTCGACCGGGACAGGGGTTTATACGCAGTATTTT
15,NA,TRBJ2-5,TRBV25-1,NA,CASSEYRSSQETQYF,TGTGCCAGCAGTGAATATAGGAGCAGTCAAGAGACCCAGTACTTC
15,few,TRBJ1-2,TRBV5-1,TRBD1,CASSPNRGPRDGYTF,TGCGCCAGCAGCCCAAACAGGGGGCCTCGGGATGGCTACACCTTC
15,few,TRBJ1-6,TRBV20-1,NA,CSATGSQTYNSPLHF,TGCAGTGCTACCGGGTCCCAGACCTATAATTCACCCCTCCACTTT
17,NA,TRBJ1-1,TRBV11-2,NA,CASSLGVAAELSTEAFF,TGTGCCAGCAGCTTAGGCGTGGCGGCGGAACTATCCACTGAAGCTTTCTTT
14,few,TRBJ1-4,TRBV11-2,NA,CASSLGGGREKLFF,TGTGCCAGCAGCTTAGGAGGCGGTCGGGAAAAACTGTTTTTT
13,few,TRBJ2-7,TRBV28,NA,CASSKDRLVEQYF,TGTGCCAGCAGTAAAGACCGACTAGTCGAGCAGTACTTC
14,few,TRBJ1-2,TRBV27,NA,CASSSIWGASSHTF,TGTGCCAGCTCATCAATCTGGGGGGCGTCTAGCCACACCTTC
15,few,TRBJ2-1,TRBV20-1,TRBD2,CSARPGLAGKNEQFF,TGCAGTGCTAGACCGGGACTAGCGGGAAAGAATGAGCAGTTCTTC
16,many,TRBJ2-1,TRBV4-3,TRBD2,CASSQSGGRAGNEQFF,TGCGCCAGCAGCCAATCTGGCGGGAGGGCCGGAAATGAGCAGTTCTTC
14,few,TRBJ2-7,TRBV12-3/TRBV12-4,NA,CASSGVTVIYEQYF,TGTGCCAGCAGTGGGGTAACAGTTATTTACGAGCAGTACTTC
17,NA,TRBJ1-5,TRBV6-2/TRBV6-3,NA,CASSWVKGHTSNQPQHF,TGTGCCAGCAGTTGGGTCAAGGGACACACCTCCAATCAGCCCCAGCATTTT
15,NA,TRBJ2-2,TRBV7-7,TRBD1,CASSTMTGRTGELFF,TGTGCCAGCAGCACGATGACAGGGCGCACCGGGGAGCTGTTTTTT
17,few,TRBJ2-5,TRBV18,NA,CASSPLLALAHQETQYF,TGTGCCAGCTCACCGTTGTTAGCCCTAGCTCATCAAGAGACCCAGTACTTC
17,few,TRBJ2-6,TRBV3-1,NA,CASSQVDGEPGANVLTF,TGTGCCAGCAGCCAAGTAGATGGGGAGCCCGGGGCCAACGTCCTGACTTTC
15,few,TRBJ2-7,TRBV6-5,NA,CASSYRAWGSYEQYF,TGTGCCAGCAGTTACAGGGCCTGGGGTTCCTACGAGCAGTACTTC
15,few,TRBJ2-7,TRBV7-8,NA,CASSFGLSFEYEQYF,TGTGCCAGCAGCTTCGGACTCTCTTTTGAGTACGAGCAGTACTTC
16,NA,TRBJ2-3,TRBV5-5,NA,CASSTRFLGVTDTQYF,TGTGCCAGCAGCACGCGGTTTTTGGGGGTCACAGATACGCAGTATTTT
15,NA,TRBJ2-1,TRBV12-3/TRBV12-4,NA,CASSLEGVIYNEQFF,TGTGCCAGCAGTTTAGAAGGCGTCATCTACAATGAGCAGTTCTTC
15,few,TRBJ2-3,TRBV15,NA,CATSSSELRTDTQYF,TGTGCCACCAGCAGCTCCGAACTACGCACAGATACGCAGTATTTT
12,NA,TRBJ2-7,TRBV7-9,TRBD2,CASGLAGNEQYF,TGTGCCAGCGGTTTAGCGGGGAACGAGCAGTACTTC
16,few,TRBJ2-3,TRBV29-1,TRBD2,CSVDVASGLVTDTQYF,TGCAGCGTTGATGTGGCTAGCGGGTTGGTAACAGATACGCAGTATTTT
11,many,TRBJ2-7,TRBV7-2,NA,CASRGIHEQYF,TGTGCCAGCAGAGGAATCCACGAGCAGTACTTC
15,NA,TRBJ2-1,TRBV7-9,TRBD2,CASSLGSGGPGEQFF,TGTGCCAGCAGCTTAGGTAGCGGGGGGCCCGGTGAGCAGTTCTTC
18,few,TRBJ1-2,TRBV3-1,NA,CASSQDFSIIGTSYGYTF,TGTGCCAGCAGCCAAGACTTTAGCATTATCGGGACTTCCTATGGCTACACCTTC
12,few,TRBJ1-5,TRBV7-8,NA,CASSFVDQPQHF,TGTGCCAGCAGCTTCGTAGATCAGCCCCAGCATTTT
15,NA,TRBJ1-1,TRBV28,TRBD1,CASSLMGQQNTEAFF,TGTGCCAGCAGCCTCATGGGACAGCAAAACACTGAAGCTTTCTTT
13,NA,TRBJ2-1,TRBV6-1,NA,CASMQGGDNEQFF,TGTGCCAGCATGCAGGGGGGAGACAATGAGCAGTTCTTC
15,NA,TRBJ1-2,TRBV20-1,NA,CSARSLGRVGYGYTF,TGCAGTGCTAGGAGTTTGGGCAGGGTGGGTTATGGCTACACCTTC